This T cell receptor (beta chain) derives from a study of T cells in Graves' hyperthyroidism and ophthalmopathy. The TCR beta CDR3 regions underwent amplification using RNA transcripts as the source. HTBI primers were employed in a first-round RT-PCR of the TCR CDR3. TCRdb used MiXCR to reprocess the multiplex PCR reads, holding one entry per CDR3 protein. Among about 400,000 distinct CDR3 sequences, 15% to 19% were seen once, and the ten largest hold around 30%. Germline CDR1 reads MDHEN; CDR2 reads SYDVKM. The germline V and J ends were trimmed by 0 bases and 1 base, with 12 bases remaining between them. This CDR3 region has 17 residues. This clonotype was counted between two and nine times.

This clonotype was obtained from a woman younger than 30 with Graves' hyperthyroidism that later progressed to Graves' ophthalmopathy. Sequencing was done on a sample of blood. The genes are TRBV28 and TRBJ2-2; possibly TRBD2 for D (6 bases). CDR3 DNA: TGTGCCAGCAGTTTATGGTCGGGACTTTTGAACACCGGGGAGCTGTTTTTT. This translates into CASSLWSGLLNTGELFF. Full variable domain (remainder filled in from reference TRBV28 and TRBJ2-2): DVKVTQSSRYLVKRTGEKVFLECVQDMDHENMFWYRQDPGLGLRLIYFSYDVKMKEKGDIPEGYSVSREKKERFSLILESASTNQTSMYLCASSLWSGLLNTGELFFGEGSRLTVL.